This entry describes one TCR beta chain. This entry belongs to a study of cytomegalovirus exposure and HLA in healthy donors. PCR amplification relied on 60 Vbeta primers (plus 13 Jbeta primers). TCRdb's copy holds only in-frame clones and misses some; the assay was immunoSEQ multiplex PCR. The sample carries about 83,000 clones, roughly 76% recorded once. The CDR3 has 14 residues. Per the germline V gene, CDR1 is MNHNY and CDR2 is SVGAGI (reference sequence). Trimming cost V 7 bases and J 0 bases, with 7 bases left between them. This TCR was recovered from a woman younger than 45 in good health and CMV-seronegative. This chain connects TRBV6-6 to TRBJ2-6, with D hard to call. The specimen was PBMCs. The CDR3 nucleotides are TGTGCCAGCAAGTCGGGCTCTGGGGCCAACGTCCTGACTTTC. The encoded protein is CASKSGSGANVLTF.